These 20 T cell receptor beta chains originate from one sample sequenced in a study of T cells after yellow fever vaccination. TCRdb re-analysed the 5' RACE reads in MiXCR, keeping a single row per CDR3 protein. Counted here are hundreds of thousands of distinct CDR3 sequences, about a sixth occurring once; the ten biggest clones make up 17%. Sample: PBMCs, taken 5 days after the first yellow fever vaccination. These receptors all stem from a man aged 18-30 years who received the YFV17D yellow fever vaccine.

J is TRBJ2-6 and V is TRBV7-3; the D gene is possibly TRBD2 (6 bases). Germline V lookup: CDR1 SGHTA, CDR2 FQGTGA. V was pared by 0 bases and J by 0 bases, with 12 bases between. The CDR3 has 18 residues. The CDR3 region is CASSLTREAGSGANVLTF. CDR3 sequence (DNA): TGTGCCAGCAGCTTAACAAGGGAGGCTGGCTCTGGGGCCAACGTCCTGACTTTC.

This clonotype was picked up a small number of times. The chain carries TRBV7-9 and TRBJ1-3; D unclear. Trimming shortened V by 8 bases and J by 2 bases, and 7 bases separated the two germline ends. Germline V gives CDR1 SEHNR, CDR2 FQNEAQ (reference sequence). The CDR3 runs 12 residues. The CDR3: CASDTAGNTIYF. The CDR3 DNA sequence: TGTGCCAGCGACACGGCTGGAAACACCATATATTTT. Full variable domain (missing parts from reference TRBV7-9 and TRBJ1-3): DTGVSQNPRHKITKRGQNVTFRCDPISEHNRLYWYRQTLGQGPEFLTYFQNEAQLEKSRLLSDRFSAERPKGSFSTLEIQRTEQGDSAMYLCASDTAGNTIYFGEGSWLTVV.

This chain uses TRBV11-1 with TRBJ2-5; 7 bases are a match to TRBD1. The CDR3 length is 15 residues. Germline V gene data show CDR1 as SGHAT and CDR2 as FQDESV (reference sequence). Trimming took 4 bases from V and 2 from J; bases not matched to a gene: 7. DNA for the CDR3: TGTGCCAGCAGCTCCCAGGGACAGAAACAAGAGACCCAGTACTTC. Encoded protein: CASSSQGQKQETQYF.

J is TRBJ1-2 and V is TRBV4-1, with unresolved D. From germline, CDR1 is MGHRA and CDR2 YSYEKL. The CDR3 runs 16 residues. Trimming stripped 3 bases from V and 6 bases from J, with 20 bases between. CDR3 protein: CASSHAGGPGLDGYTF. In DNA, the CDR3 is TGCGCCAGCAGCCATGCTGGCGGCCCGGGTCTGGATGGCTACACCTTC.

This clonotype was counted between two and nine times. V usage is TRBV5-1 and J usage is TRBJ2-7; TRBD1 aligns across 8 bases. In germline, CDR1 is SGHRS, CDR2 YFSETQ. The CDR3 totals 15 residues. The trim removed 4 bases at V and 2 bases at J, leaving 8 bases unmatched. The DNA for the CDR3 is TGCGCCAGCAGCGCCCTGACAGGGGACCCCTACGAGCAGTACTTC. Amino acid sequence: CASSALTGDPYEQYF.

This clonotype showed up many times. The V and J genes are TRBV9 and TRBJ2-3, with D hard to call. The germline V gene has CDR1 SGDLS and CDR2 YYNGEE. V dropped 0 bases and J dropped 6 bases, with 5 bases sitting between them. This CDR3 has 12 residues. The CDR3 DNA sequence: TGTGCCAGCAGCGTAGACGCCGATACGCAGTATTTT. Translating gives CASSVDADTQYF.

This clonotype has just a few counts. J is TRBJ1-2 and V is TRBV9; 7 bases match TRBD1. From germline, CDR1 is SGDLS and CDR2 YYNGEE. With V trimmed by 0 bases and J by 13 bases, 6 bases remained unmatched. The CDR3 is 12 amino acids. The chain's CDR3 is CASSVDKGASTF. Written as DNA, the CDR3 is TGTGCCAGCAGCGTAGATAAGGGGGCGAGCACCTTC.

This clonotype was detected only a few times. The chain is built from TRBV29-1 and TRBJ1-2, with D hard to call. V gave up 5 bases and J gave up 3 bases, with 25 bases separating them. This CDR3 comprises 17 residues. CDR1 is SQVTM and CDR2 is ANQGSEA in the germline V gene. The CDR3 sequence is CSVPPLSSATAHYGYTF. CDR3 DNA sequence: TGCAGCGTTCCCCCCTTATCATCGGCGACTGCCCACTATGGCTACACCTTC.

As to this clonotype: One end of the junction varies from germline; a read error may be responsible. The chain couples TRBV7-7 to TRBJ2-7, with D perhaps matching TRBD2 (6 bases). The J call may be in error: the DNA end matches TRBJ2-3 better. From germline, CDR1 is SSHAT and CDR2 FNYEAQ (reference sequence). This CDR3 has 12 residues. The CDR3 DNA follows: TGTGCTAGCAGCAGCCGACCGGGAGAGCAGTATTTT. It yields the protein CASSSRPGEQYF.

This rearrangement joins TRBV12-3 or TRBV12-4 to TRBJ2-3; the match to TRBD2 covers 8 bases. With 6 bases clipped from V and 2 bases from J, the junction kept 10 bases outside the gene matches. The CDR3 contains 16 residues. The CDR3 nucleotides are TGTGCCAGCAGCCGGGGGGGTGGGATATACACAGATACGCAGTATTTT. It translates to CASSRGGGIYTDTQYF.

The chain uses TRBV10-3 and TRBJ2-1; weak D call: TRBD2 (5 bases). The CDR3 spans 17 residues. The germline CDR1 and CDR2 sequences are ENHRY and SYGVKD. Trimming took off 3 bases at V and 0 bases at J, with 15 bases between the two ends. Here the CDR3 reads CAISDGPRASSYNEQFF. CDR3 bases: TGTGCCATCAGTGATGGTCCGAGGGCCAGCTCCTACAATGAGCAGTTCTTC.

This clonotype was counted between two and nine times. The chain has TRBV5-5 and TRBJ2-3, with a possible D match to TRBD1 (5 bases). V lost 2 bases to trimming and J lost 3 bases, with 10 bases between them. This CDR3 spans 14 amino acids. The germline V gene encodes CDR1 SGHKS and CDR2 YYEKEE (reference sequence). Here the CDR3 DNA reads TGTGCCAGCAGCTTTGATGGGGCGACAGATACGCAGTATTTT. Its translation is CASSFDGATDTQYF.

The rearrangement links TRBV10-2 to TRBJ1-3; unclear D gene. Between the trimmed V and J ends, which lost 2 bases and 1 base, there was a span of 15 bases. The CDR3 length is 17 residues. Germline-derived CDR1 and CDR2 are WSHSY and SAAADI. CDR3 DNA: TGCGCCAGCAGTGAGGGGCGCCCCCTATTTTCTGGAAACACCATATATTTT. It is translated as CASSEGRPLFSGNTIYF.

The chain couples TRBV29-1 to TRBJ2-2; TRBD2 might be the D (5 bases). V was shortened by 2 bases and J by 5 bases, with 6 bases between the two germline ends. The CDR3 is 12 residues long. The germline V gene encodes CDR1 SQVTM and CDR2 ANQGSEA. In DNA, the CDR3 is TGCAGCGTTGAATGGGAGACCGGGGAGCTGTTTTTT. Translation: CSVEWETGELFF.

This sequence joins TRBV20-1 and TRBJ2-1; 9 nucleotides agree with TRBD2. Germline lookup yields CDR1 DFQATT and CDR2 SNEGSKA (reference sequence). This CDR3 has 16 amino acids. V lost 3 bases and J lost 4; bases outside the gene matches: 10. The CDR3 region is CSARTLAGTNYNEQFF. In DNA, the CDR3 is TGCAGTGCTAGGACTCTAGCGGGGACGAATTACAATGAGCAGTTCTTC.

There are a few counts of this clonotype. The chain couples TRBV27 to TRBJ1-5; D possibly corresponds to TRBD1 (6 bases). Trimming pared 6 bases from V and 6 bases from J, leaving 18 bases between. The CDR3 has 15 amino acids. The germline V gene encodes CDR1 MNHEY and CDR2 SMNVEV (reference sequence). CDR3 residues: CASSQRGTRGQPQHF. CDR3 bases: TGTGCCAGCAGCCAAAGGGGGACGAGGGGTCAGCCCCAGCATTTT.

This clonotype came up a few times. DNA of the CDR3: TGTGCCAGCAGTTACGCCAGACTACTAGCGGGGGAGACCTACGAGCAGTACTTC. Amino acids: CASSYARLLAGETYEQYF. The chain combines TRBV6-5 with TRBJ2-7; 11 bases align to TRBD2. CDR1 and CDR2 (germline): MNHEY, SVGAGI. The CDR3 loop spans 18 amino acids. Germline trimming cut 2 bases from V and 2 bases from J; bases unmatched to any gene: 11.

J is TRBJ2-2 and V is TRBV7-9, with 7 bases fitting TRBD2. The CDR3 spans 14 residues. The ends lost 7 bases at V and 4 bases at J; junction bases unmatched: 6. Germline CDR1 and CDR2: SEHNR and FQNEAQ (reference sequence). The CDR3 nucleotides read TGTGCCAGCACCCTAGCGGTCCTCACCGGGGAGCTGTTTTTT. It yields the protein CASTLAVLTGELFF.

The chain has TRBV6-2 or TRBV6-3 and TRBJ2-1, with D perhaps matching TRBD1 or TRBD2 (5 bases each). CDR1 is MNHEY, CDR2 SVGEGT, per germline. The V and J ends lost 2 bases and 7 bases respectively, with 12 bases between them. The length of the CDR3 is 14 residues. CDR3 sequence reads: CASSYGGVVNEQFF. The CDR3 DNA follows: TGTGCCAGCAGTTACGGGGGAGTTGTAAATGAGCAGTTCTTC.

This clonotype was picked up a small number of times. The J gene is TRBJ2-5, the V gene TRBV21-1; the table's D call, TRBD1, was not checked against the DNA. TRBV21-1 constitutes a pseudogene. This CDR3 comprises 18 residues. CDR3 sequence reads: CASSRSVDRPPVKETQYF. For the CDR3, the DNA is TGTGCCAGCAGCAGATCGGTAGACAGGCCCCCGGTTAAGGAGACCCAGTACTTC.